These 27 T cell receptor beta chains were sequenced from one sample in a study of blood T cells in healthy people across ages. It was with a sample-barcoded 5' primer and a J-beta primer mix that a second PCR of roughly 7 to 11 cycles was run. MiXCR, applied by TCRdb to the 5' RACE reads, yields one record per CDR3 protein. The sample has hundreds of thousands of distinct CDR3 sequences, roughly 27% seen once. The sequenced sample was blood. The receptor source for this set is a woman in her 70s in good health.

This chain connects TRBV24-1 to TRBJ1-5; 7 nucleotides line up with TRBD1. This CDR3 has 17 residues. Trimming cost V 3 bases and J 0 bases; bases outside gene matches: 7. Germline CDR1 is KGHDR and CDR2 is SFDVKD. CDR3 loop: CATSDAGQVDSNQPQHF. The CDR3 nucleotides read TGTGCCACCAGTGATGCCGGACAGGTGGATAGCAATCAGCCCCAGCATTTT.

This clonotype appeared a few times. The chain carries TRBV5-1 and TRBJ1-1; no firm D call. With 0 bases removed from V and 1 base from J, the gap between germline ends came to 10 bases. The length of the CDR3 is 15 residues. Germline V gene lookup returns CDR1 SGHRS and CDR2 YFSETQ. CDR3 coding DNA: TGCGCCAGCAGCTTGGGTTCCTTACCGAACACTGAAGCTTTCTTT. It specifies CASSLGSLPNTEAFF.

This clonotype was picked up one time. The limits of the CDR3 on the DNA are not certain, so only TCRdb's listed CDR3 is given. This rearrangement joins TRBV28 to TRBJ2-3; TRBD2 is taken as the D call from the table, unchecked against the DNA. The germline CDR1 and CDR2 sequences are MDHEN and SYDVKM. The CDR3 has 22 residues if both end residues are counted. This CDR3 reads CASSLPRSGANVLTFGAPMQYF.

A few counts support this clonotype. The chain couples TRBV6-5 to TRBJ2-6; D gene uncertain. V was pared by 4 bases and J by 4 bases, with 17 bases between. The CDR3 is made up of 17 amino acids. Germline V gives CDR1 MNHEY, CDR2 SVGAGI. For the CDR3, the DNA is TGTGCCAGCAGTTTACGTGGCAGCCCGAGGGGGGCCAACGTCCTGACTTTC. It is translated as CASSLRGSPRGANVLTF.

The sample holds many counts of this clonotype. The V call is TRBV12-3 or TRBV12-4, the J call TRBJ1-1; TRBD1 is a possible D gene (5 bases). The CDR3 covers 13 residues. Trimming pared 7 bases from V and 0 bases from J, leaving 9 bases between. CDR3 in amino acids: CASILGVNTEAFF. As DNA, the CDR3 is TGTGCCAGCATCCTGGGGGTGAACACTGAAGCTTTCTTT.

Concerning this clonotype itself: Compared with germline, one end of the junction differs, possibly owing to a read error. The chain links TRBV5-1 to TRBJ2-5; the D is unclear. This CDR3 is 14 amino acids long. Per the germline V gene, CDR1 is SGHRS and CDR2 is YFSETQ. CDR3 residues: CTSSVGRRIETQYF. DNA for the CDR3: TGCACCAGCAGCGTAGGTCGAAGGATAGAGACCCAGTACTTC.

This clonotype has just a few counts. The CDR3 DNA is TGTGCCAGCAGCAAAGGGGTTAGTAAGGAGACCCAGTACTTC. This encodes CASSKGVSKETQYF. The rearrangement uses TRBV21-1 and TRBJ2-5. TRBV21-1 is flagged as a pseudogene. The CDR3 is 14 amino acids.

With respect to this clonotype: The final CDR3 position lacks the conserved phenylalanine or tryptophan, pointing to a likely read error. The J gene is TRBJ1-3, the V gene TRBV6-5, with D unclear. This CDR3 has 15 amino acids. Germline V gene data show CDR1 as MNHEY and CDR2 as SVGAGI. V dropped 6 bases and J dropped 0 bases, with 12 bases sitting between them. CDR3 nucleotides: TGTGCCAGCAGCCCCGACCGTCACTCTGGAAACACCATATATCTT. As protein: CASSPDRHSGNTIYL.

The genes are TRBV10-3 and TRBJ2-5; D may be TRBD2 (5 bases). The J call is uncertain, as TRBJ2-1 better fits the DNA end. CDR1 and CDR2 from the germline V gene are ENHRY and SYGVKD. This CDR3 region has 15 residues. CDR3 loop: CAISESVTGVGEQFF. DNA for the CDR3: TGTGCCATCAGTGAGTCGGTTACCGGGGTAGGTGAGCAGTTCTTC.

As concerns this clonotype: The CDR3 ends on some other residue instead of the conserved phenylalanine or tryptophan, so this is likely a read error. The chain couples TRBV5-1 to TRBJ2-1, with D perhaps matching TRBD2 (5 bases). Germline-derived CDR1 and CDR2 are SGHRS and YFSETQ. V lost 2 bases, J lost 11 bases, and 14 bases lay in between. The CDR3 is 13 residues long. The CDR3 loop reads CASSLGAEFKQFV. The CDR3 DNA sequence: TGCGCCAGCAGCTTAGGAGCGGAGTTTAAGCAGTTCGTC.

The V gene is TRBV5-6, the J gene TRBJ1-2; 7 nucleotides match TRBD1. Per the germline V gene, CDR1 is SGHDT and CDR2 is YYEEEE. J gave up 4 bases and V 3 bases, and 12 bases lay outside the gene matches. The CDR3 is made up of 16 amino acids. CDR3 sequence (DNA): TGTGCCAGCAGCTGGGAGAAGGGGGCGCAGAGCTATGGCTACACCTTC. Translation gives CASSWEKGAQSYGYTF.

The V and J genes are TRBV3-1 and TRBJ2-2, with a possible D match to TRBD1 (6 bases). Trimming pared 6 bases from V and 8 bases from J, leaving 10 bases between. Per the germline V gene, CDR1 is LGHDT and CDR2 is YNNKEL (reference sequence). The CDR3 consists of 12 residues. The CDR3 protein is CASRQGGGELFF. The CDR3 DNA is TGTGCCAGCAGACAGGGCGGTGGGGAGCTGTTTTTT.

The rearrangement links TRBV20-1 to TRBJ1-4; 9 bases line up with TRBD1. CDR1 DFQATT and CDR2 SNEGSKA come from the germline V gene (reference sequence). The CDR3 covers 13 residues. Germline trimming cut 6 bases from V and 9 bases from J; bases unmatched to any gene: 8. DNA of the CDR3: TGCAGTGCCCGACAGGGGGACAACAAAAAACTGTTTTTT. Its translation: CSARQGDNKKLFF.

The chain recombines TRBV5-1 with TRBJ1-4; D possibly corresponds to TRBD1 (6 bases). The CDR3 covers 16 residues. Germline V lookup: CDR1 SGHRS, CDR2 YFSETQ. Trimming removed 4 bases at V and 3 bases at J, with 16 bases between. The CDR3 sequence is CASSPDPTGSNEKLFF. CDR3 nucleotides: TGCGCCAGCAGCCCCGACCCGACAGGCTCTAATGAAAAACTGTTTTTT.

The CDR3 DNA is TGTGCCAGCAGCCTGACAGGAACTGGCTACACCTTC. This gives the protein CASSLTGTGYTF. The V and J genes are TRBV7-9 and TRBJ1-2; the D gene is possibly TRBD1 (6 bases). The germline V and J ends were trimmed by 5 bases and 7 bases, with 11 bases remaining between them. From germline, CDR1 is SEHNR and CDR2 FQNEAQ (reference sequence). This CDR3 has 12 residues.

This clonotype was counted a single time. This sequence joins TRBV6-6 and TRBJ1-1, with D perhaps TRBD1 (6 bases). V was pared by 2 bases and J by 8 bases, with 12 bases between. Germline lookup yields CDR1 MNHNY and CDR2 SVGAGI (reference sequence). The length of the CDR3 is 13 residues. The CDR3 DNA sequence: TGTGCCAGCAGTTACGACAGGACGATGGAAGCTTTCTTT. Amino acids: CASSYDRTMEAFF.

This clonotype was counted between two and nine times. An end of the junction differs from the germline gene, which may be a read error. V gene TRBV28 combines with J gene TRBJ2-3; TRBD1 agrees at 8 bases. The CDR3 totals 15 residues. The V gene's germline CDR1 is MDHEN and CDR2 SYDVKM. CDR3 region: CASMGPQGGRDTRYF. The DNA for the CDR3 is TGTGCCAGCATGGGCCCACAGGGGGGCCGGGATACGCGGTATTTT.

This clonotype has ten or more counts. The genes are TRBV7-2 and TRBJ2-7; maybe TRBD1 (5 bases). The CDR3 totals 11 residues. The V gene's germline CDR1 is SGHTA and CDR2 FQGNSA. The ends were cut back, 3 bases at V and 13 bases at J, with 13 bases in the middle. The CDR3 spells CASSLGPVPYF. For the CDR3, the DNA is TGTGCCAGCAGCTTGGGGCCAGTACCTTACTTC.

The chain joins TRBV7-6 to TRBJ1-3; TRBD1 matches at 9 bases. Germline assignment: CDR1 SGHVS and CDR2 FNYEAQ. This CDR3 region has 15 residues. V lost 5 bases and J lost 4; bases outside the gene matches: 6. The CDR3 sequence is CASSAATGGGNTIYF. The CDR3 region has the DNA TGTGCCAGCAGCGCGGCTACAGGGGGCGGAAACACCATATATTTT.

The V gene is TRBV7-9, the J gene TRBJ2-6, with D uncertain. CDR1 is SEHNR and CDR2 is FQNEAQ in the germline V gene (reference sequence). The CDR3 runs 17 residues. The V end was cut by 0 bases, the J end by 0 bases, with 9 bases between. CDR3 protein: CASSLAEISSGANVLTF. For the CDR3, the DNA is TGTGCCAGCAGCTTAGCCGAAATAAGCTCTGGGGCCAACGTCCTGACTTTC.

This clonotype was detected a few times. The V call is TRBV14, the J call TRBJ2-7; D is possibly TRBD1 (6 bases). CDR3 length equals 15 residues. Germline CDR1 reads SGHDN; CDR2 reads FVKESK. Trimming shortened V by 3 bases and J by 5 bases, and 17 bases separated the two germline ends. The CDR3 DNA follows: TGTGCCAGCAGCCAGCGACAGGTAGGAATCCACGAGCAGTACTTC. It translates to CASSQRQVGIHEQYF.

In its sample, this clonotype was seen a few times. V gene TRBV5-1 combines with J gene TRBJ2-1; TRBD2 matches 12 bases. The CDR3 contains 14 residues. CDR1 and CDR2 (germline): SGHRS, YFSETQ. Trimming took 4 bases from V and 8 from J; bases not matched to a gene: 4. Here the CDR3 reads CASSETSGSDEQFF. The CDR3 DNA reads as TGCGCCAGCAGCGAGACTAGCGGGAGCGATGAGCAGTTCTTC.

The V gene is TRBV7-2, the J gene TRBJ1-4, with unresolved D. From germline, CDR1 is SGHTA and CDR2 FQGNSA. This CDR3 is 14 amino acids long. Deletions cut 5 bases from V and 8 bases from J, with 15 bases between. The chain's CDR3 is CASSLLDRPEKLFF. DNA of the CDR3: TGTGCCAGCAGCCTTTTAGACCGACCGGAAAAACTGTTTTTT.

The V gene is TRBV10-3, the J gene TRBJ2-5; no firm D call. Trimming took 3 bases from V and 4 from J, leaving 9 bases between them. Germline values: CDR1 ENHRY, CDR2 SYGVKD. The length of the CDR3 is 13 residues. DNA of the CDR3: TGTGCCATCAGTGAAATATTTGGAGAGACCCAGTACTTC. Translated, it gives CAISEIFGETQYF.

This clonotype was counted a few times. This rearrangement joins TRBV6-2 or TRBV6-3 to TRBJ1-2; TRBD1 aligns across 7 bases. This CDR3 comprises 16 residues. Germline-derived CDR1 and CDR2 are MNHEY and SVGEGT. V shed 5 bases and J 4 bases; nucleotides not matched to a gene: 13. The CDR3 protein is CASSIQWNRGVYGYTF. CDR3 sequence (DNA): TGTGCCAGCAGTATACAGTGGAACAGGGGTGTCTATGGCTACACCTTC.

This clonotype was counted between two and nine times. This chain connects TRBV11-2 to TRBJ2-6; TRBD2 might be the D (6 bases). Germline CDR1 is SGHAT and CDR2 is FQNNGV. The CDR3 runs to 14 residues. Trimming left V 4 bases short and J 2 bases short, with 6 bases between. The CDR3 loop is CASSWRAGANVLTF. CDR3 DNA: TGTGCCAGCAGCTGGAGGGCTGGGGCCAACGTCCTGACTTTC.

The rearrangement uses TRBV4-1 and TRBJ1-4; maybe TRBD1 (5 bases). V gave up 2 bases and J gave up 8 bases, with 15 bases separating them. Per the germline V gene, CDR1 is MGHRA and CDR2 is YSYEKL. The length of the CDR3 is 15 residues. The DNA of the CDR3 is TGCGCCAGCAGCCAAAAAGGGGATGTAGGCGAAAAACTGTTTTTT. Its translation is CASSQKGDVGEKLFF.